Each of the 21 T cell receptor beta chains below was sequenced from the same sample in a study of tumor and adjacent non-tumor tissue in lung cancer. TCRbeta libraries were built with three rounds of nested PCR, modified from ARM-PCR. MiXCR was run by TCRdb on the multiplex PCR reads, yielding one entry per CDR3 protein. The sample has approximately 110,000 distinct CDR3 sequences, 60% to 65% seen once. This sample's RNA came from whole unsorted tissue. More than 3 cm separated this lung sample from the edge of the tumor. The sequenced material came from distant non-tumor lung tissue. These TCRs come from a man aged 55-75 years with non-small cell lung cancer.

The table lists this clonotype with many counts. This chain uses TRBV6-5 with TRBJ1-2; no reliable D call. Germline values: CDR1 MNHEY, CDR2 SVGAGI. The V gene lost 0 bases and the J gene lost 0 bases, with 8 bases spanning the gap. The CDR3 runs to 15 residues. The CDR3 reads CASSYSMGANYGYTF. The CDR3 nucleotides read TGTGCCAGCAGTTACTCGATGGGCGCTAACTATGGCTACACCTTC.

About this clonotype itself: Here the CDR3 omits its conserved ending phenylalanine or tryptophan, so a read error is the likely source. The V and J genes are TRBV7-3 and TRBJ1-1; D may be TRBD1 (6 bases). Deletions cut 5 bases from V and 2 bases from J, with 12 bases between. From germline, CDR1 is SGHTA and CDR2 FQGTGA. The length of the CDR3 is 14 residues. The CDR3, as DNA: TGTGCCAGCAGCCCCGGACAGATAAACACTGAAGCTTTCATT. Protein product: CASSPGQINTEAFI.

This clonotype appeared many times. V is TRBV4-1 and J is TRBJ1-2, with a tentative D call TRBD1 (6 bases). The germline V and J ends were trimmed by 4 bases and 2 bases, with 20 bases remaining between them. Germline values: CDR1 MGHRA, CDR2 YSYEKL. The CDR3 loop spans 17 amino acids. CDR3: CASSPQLRGRGNYGYTF. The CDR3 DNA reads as TGCGCCAGCAGCCCACAACTCAGGGGCAGGGGAAACTATGGCTACACCTTC.

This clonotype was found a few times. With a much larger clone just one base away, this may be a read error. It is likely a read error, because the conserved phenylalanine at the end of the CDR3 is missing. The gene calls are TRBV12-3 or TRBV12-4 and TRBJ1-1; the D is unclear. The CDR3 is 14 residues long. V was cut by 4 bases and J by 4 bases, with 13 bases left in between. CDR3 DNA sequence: TGTGCCAGCAGTTCCAACCCACGGGGCACTGAAGCTTTCCTT. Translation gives CASSSNPRGTEAFL.

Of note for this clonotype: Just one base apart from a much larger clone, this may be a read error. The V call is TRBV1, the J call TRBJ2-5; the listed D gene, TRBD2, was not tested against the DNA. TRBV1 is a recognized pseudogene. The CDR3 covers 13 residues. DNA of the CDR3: TGCACCAGCAGCAAGCAGACTAGAAGGGCCCAGTACTTC. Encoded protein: CTSSKQTRRAQYF.

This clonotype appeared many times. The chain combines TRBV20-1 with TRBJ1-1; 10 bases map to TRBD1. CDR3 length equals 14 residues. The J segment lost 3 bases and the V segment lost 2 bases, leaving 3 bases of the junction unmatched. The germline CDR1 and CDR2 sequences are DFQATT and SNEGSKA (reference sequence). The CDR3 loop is CSARPGTGDTEAFF. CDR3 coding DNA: TGCAGTGCTAGACCTGGGACAGGGGACACTGAAGCTTTCTTT.

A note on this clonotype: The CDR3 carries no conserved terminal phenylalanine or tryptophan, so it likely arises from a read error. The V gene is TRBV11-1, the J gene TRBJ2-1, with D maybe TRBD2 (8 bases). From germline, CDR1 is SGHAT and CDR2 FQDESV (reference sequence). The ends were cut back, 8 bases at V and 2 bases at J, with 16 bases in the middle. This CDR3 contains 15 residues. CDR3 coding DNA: TGTGCCAGCGGCCGGGAGGGACAGACCTACAATGAGCAGTTCATC. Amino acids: CASGREGQTYNEQFI.

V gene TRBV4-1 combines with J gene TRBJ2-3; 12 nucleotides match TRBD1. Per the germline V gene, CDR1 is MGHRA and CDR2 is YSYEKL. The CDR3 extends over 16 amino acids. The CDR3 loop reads CTGSRDRDRGLDTQYF. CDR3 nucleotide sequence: TGCACCGGCAGTCGAGACCGGGACAGGGGGCTTGATACGCAGTATTTT.

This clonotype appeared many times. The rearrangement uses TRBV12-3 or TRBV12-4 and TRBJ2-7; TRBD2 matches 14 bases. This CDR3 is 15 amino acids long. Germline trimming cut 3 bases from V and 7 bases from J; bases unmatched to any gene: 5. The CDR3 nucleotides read TGTGCCAGCAGTTTTGGACTAGCGGGAGGAGGTGAGCAGTACTTC. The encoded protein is CASSFGLAGGGEQYF.

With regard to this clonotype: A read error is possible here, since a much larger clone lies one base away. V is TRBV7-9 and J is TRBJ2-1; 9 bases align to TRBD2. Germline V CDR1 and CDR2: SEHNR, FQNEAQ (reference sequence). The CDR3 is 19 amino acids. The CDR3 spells CTSSLVLGLANPSNNEQFF. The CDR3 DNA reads TGTACCAGCAGCCTAGTGCTGGGACTAGCAAACCCGAGTAACAATGAGCAGTTCTTC.

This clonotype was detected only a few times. Here the CDR3 reads CASSSRLADTQYF. The CDR3 DNA reads TGTGCCAGCAGTTCGCGACTAGCAGATACGCAGTATTTT. The rearrangement uses TRBV28 and TRBJ2-3, with a tentative D call TRBD2 (6 bases). The germline V and J ends were trimmed by 4 bases and 4 bases, with 9 bases remaining between them. CDR1 is MDHEN and CDR2 is SYDVKM in the germline V gene. There are 13 residues in the CDR3.

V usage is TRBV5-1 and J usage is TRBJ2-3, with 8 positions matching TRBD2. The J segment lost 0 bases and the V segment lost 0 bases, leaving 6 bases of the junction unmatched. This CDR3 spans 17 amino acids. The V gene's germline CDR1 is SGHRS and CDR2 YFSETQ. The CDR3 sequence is CASSLGSSGVSTDTQYF. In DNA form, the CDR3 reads TGCGCCAGCAGCTTGGGGAGTAGCGGGGTTAGCACAGATACGCAGTATTTT.

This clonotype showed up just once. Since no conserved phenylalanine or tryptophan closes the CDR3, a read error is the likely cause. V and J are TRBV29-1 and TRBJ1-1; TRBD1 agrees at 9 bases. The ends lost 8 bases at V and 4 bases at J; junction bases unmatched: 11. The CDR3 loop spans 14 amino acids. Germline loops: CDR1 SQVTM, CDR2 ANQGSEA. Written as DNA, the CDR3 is TGCAGCCTTGCCCTGACAGGGGGTCTCACTGAAGCTTTCATT. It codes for CSLALTGGLTEAFI.

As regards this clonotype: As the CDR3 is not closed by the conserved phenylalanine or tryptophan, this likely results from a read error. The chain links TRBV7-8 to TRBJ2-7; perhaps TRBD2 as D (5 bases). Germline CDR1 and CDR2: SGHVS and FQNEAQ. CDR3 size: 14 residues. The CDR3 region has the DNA TGTGCCAGTAGCTTAGTTGTGGGAGTTTACGAGCAGTACTAC. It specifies CASSLVVGVYEQYY.

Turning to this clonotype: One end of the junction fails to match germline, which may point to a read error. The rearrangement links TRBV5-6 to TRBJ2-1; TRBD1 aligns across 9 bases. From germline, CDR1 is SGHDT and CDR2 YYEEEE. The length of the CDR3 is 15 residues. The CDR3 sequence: CASSLGQGENNEHYF. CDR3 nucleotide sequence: TGTGCCAGCAGCCTGGGACAGGGAGAGAACAATGAGCATTACTTC.

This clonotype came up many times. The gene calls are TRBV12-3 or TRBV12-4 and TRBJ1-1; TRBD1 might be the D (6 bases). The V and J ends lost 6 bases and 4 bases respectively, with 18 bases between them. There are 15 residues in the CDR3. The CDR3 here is CASSRLQGSGTEAFF. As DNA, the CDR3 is TGTGCCAGCAGCCGACTCCAGGGGTCGGGCACTGAAGCTTTCTTT.

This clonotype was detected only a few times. The CDR3 reads CASSSLATETQYF. DNA for the CDR3: TGCGCCAGCAGCTCACTAGCGACCGAGACCCAGTACTTC. This chain connects TRBV5-1 to TRBJ2-5, with 7 bases matching TRBD2. The germline V gene has CDR1 SGHRS and CDR2 YFSETQ. CDR3 length: 13 amino acids. Unmatched junction bases numbered 4, after V lost 3 bases and J lost 5 bases.

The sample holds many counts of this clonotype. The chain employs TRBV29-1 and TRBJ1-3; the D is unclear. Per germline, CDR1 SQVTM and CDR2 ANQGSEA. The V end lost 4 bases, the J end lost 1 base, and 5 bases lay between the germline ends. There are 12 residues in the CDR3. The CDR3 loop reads CSVGVSGNTIYF. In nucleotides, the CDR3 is TGCAGCGTTGGGGTTTCTGGAAACACCATATATTTT.

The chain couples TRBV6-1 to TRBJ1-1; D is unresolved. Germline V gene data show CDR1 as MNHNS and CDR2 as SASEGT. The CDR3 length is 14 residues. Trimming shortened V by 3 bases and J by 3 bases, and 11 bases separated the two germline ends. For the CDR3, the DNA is TGTGCCAGCAGTGAGCTGGATGCCGACACTGAAGCTTTCTTT. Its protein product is CASSELDADTEAFF.

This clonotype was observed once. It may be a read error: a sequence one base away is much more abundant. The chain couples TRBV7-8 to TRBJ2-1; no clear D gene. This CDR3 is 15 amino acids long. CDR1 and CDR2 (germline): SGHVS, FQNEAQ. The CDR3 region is CASNLGRVSYNEQFF. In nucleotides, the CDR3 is TGTGCCAGCAACTTAGGACGGGTGTCCTACAATGAGCAGTTCTTC.

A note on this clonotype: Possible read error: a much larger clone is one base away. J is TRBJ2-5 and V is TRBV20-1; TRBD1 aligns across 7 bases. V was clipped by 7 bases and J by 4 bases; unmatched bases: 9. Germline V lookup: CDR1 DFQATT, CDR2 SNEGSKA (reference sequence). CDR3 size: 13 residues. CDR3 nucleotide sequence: TGCAGTGGAAGGGACAGTGGGAGAGAGACCCAGTACTTC. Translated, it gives CSGRDSGRETQYF.